A single sample gave rise to the 7 T cell receptor beta chains below, sequenced in a study of OX40 agonist ivuxolimab in advanced cancers. Clones were read by immunoSEQ multiplex PCR, and TCRdb kept only the in-frame ones, dropping some. Of about 22,000 clones detected, 80% to 85% appear once; the ten largest clones hold approximately 37%. The material sequenced was CD4+ or CD8+ T cells sorted from blood, taken in a trial of the OX40 agonist ivuxolimab. Receptors originate from an adult with an advanced solid tumor such as melanoma, head and neck, liver or kidney cancer.

CDR3 coding DNA: TGTGCCAGCACCGGGGGAGCAAGGAATGAGCAGTTCTTC. Translated: CASTGGARNEQFF. The genes are TRBV9 and TRBJ2-1; maybe TRBD2 (6 bases). CDR3 length: 13 amino acids. In germline, CDR1 is SGDLS, CDR2 YYNGEE. The V and J ends lost 6 bases and 7 bases respectively, with 14 bases between them.

This CDR3 is CASSIGTAIQETQYF. CDR3 nucleotides: TGTGCCAGTAGTATCGGGACAGCTATACAAGAGACCCAGTACTTC. J is TRBJ2-5 and V is TRBV19, with 7 bases that match TRBD1. V shed 3 bases and J 2 bases; nucleotides not matched to a gene: 6. The CDR3 has 15 residues. CDR1 and CDR2 (germline): LNHDA, SQIVND (reference sequence).

The chain carries TRBV19 and TRBJ1-5, with 9 bases matching TRBD1. This CDR3 comprises 14 residues. V shed 5 bases and J 6 bases; nucleotides not matched to a gene: 5. CDR1 LNHDA and CDR2 SQIVND come from the germline V gene (reference sequence). The CDR3 coding sequence is TGTGCCAGTAGTTCTGGGACAGGGCCTCAGCCCCAGCATTTT. Translation: CASSSGTGPQPQHF.

The gene calls are TRBV5-6 and TRBJ2-7, with 7 nucleotides matching TRBD1. V lost 0 bases to trimming and J lost 6 bases; unmatched junction nucleotides: 3. From germline, CDR1 is SGHDT and CDR2 YYEEEE. This CDR3 contains 13 residues. CDR3 nucleotide sequence: TGTGCCAGCAGCTTGGGAGGGGGCTTCGAGCAGTACTTC. Protein sequence: CASSLGGGFEQYF.

The V call is TRBV7-9, the J call TRBJ2-7, with D maybe TRBD2 (6 bases). The V gene lost 4 bases and the J gene lost 5 bases, with 15 bases spanning the gap. Germline values: CDR1 SEHNR, CDR2 FQNEAQ (reference sequence). The CDR3 runs 14 residues. In nucleotides, the CDR3 is TGTGCCAGCAGCTCACCCGGGAGAAACAACGAGCAGTACTTC. Translating it yields CASSSPGRNNEQYF.

V and J are TRBV27 and TRBJ2-7; D is unresolved. Germline values: CDR1 MNHEY, CDR2 SMNVEV (reference sequence). The V end lost 0 bases, the J end lost 6 bases, and 6 bases lay between the germline ends. This CDR3 contains 12 residues. CDR3 sequence: CASSLSPGEQYF. CDR3 nucleotides: TGTGCCAGCAGTTTATCCCCGGGCGAGCAGTACTTC.

This clone appeared a single time. The chain has TRBV4-3 and TRBJ2-3, with TRBD1 matching over 9 bases. With V trimmed by 0 bases and J by 2 bases, 15 bases remained unmatched. This CDR3 region has 20 residues. Germline CDR1 LGHNA, CDR2 YSLEER. This chain's CDR3 is CASSQDPAGLTGGPTDTQYF. CDR3 coding DNA: TGCGCCAGCAGCCAAGACCCCGCGGGTTTGACAGGGGGGCCCACAGATACGCAGTATTTT.